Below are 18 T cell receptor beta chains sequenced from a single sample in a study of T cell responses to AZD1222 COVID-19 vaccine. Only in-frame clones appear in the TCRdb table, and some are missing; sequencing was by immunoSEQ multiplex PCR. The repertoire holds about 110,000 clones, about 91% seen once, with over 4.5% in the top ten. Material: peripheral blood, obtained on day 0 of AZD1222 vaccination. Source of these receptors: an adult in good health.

The CDR3 protein is CASSKRSGPETQYF. CDR3 sequence (DNA): TGTGCCAGCAGCAAGAGGTCCGGGCCCGAGACCCAGTACTTC. V is TRBV2 and J is TRBJ2-5; D is undetermined. The CDR3 extends over 14 amino acids. Germline CDR1 reads SNHLY; CDR2 reads FYNNEI. Trimming took off 6 bases at V and 5 bases at J, with 16 bases between the two ends.

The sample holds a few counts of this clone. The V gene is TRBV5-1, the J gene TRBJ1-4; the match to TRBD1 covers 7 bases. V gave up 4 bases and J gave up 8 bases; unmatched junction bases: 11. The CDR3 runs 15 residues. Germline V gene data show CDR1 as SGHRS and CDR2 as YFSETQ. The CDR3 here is CASSPTRGREEKLFF. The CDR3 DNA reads TGCGCCAGCAGCCCGACCAGGGGGAGGGAGGAAAAACTGTTTTTT.

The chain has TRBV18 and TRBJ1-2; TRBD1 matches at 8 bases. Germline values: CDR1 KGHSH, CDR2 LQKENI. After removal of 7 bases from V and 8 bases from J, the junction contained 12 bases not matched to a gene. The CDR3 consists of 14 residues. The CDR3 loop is CASLKDRDYGGYTF. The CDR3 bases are TGTGCCAGCTTGAAGGACAGGGACTATGGAGGCTACACCTTC.

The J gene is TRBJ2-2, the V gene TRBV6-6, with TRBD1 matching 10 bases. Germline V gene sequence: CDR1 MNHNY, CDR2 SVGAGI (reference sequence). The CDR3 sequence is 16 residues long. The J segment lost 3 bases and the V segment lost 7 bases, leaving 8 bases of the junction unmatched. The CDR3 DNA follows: TGTGCCAGCACATTAAGACAGGGGGCCGACACCGGGGAGCTGTTTTTT. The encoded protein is CASTLRQGADTGELFF.

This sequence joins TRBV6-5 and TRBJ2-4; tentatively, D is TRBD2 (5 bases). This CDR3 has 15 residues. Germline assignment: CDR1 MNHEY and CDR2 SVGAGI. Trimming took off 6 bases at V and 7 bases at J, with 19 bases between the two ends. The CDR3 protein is CASRSDFLRLNIQYF. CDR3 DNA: TGTGCCAGCAGGTCGGACTTTTTACGGTTGAACATTCAGTACTTC.

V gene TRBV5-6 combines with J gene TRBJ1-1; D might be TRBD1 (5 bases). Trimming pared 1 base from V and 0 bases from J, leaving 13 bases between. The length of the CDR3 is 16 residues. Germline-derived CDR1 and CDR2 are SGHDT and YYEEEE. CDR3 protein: CASSLRGVWLNTEAFF. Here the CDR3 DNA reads TGTGCCAGCAGCTTGCGGGGGGTTTGGTTGAACACTGAAGCTTTCTTT.

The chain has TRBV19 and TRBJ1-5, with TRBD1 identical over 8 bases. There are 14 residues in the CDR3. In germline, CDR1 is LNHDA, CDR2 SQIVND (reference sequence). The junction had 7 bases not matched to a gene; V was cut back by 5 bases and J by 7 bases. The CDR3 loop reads CASSQDRGVQPQHF. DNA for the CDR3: TGTGCCAGTAGTCAAGACAGGGGCGTACAGCCCCAGCATTTT. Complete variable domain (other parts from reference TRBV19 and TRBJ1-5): DGGITQSPKYLFRKEGQNVTLSCEQNLNHDAMYWYRQDPGQGLRLIYYSQIVNDFQKGDIAEGYSVSREKKESFPLTVTSAQKNPTAFYLCASSQDRGVQPQHFGDGTRLSIL.

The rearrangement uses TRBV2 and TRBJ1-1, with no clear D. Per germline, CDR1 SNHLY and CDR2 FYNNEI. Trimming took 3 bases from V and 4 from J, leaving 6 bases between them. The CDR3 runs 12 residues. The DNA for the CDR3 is TGTGCCAGCAGTGACCAGCCCACTGAAGCTTTCTTT. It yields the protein CASSDQPTEAFF.

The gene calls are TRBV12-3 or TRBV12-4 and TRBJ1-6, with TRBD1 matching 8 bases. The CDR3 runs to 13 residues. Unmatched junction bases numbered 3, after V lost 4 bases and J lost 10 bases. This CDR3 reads CASSWDRRSPLHF. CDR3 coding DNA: TGTGCCAGCAGTTGGGACAGGCGGTCACCCCTCCACTTT.

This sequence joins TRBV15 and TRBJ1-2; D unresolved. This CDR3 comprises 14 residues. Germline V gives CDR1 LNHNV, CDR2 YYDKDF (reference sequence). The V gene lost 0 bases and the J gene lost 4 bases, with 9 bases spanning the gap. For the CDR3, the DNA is TGTGCCACCAGCAGAGAGACCGAACGCTATGGCTACACCTTC. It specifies CATSRETERYGYTF.

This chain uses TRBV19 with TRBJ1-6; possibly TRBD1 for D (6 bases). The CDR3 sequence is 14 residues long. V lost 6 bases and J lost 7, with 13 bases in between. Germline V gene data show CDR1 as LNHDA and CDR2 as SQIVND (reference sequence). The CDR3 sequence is CASRNRDNNSPLHF. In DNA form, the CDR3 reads TGTGCCAGTAGGAACCGGGACAACAATTCACCCCTCCACTTT.

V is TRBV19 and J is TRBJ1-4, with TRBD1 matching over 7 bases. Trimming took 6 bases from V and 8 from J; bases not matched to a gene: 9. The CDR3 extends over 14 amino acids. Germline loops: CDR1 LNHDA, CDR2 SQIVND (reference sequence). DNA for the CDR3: TGTGCCAGTAGCTCCGGACAGGTTGGGGAAAAACTGTTTTTT. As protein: CASSSGQVGEKLFF.

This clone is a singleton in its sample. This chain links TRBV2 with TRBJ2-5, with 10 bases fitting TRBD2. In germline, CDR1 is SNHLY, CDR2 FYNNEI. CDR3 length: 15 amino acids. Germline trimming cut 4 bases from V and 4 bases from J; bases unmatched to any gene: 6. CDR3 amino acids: CASSGSGGAGETQYF. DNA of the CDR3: TGTGCCAGCAGTGGGAGCGGGGGGGCCGGAGAGACCCAGTACTTC.

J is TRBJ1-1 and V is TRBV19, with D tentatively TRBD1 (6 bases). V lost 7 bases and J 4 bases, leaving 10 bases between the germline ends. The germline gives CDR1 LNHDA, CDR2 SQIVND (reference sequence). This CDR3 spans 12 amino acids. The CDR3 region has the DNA TGTGCCAGTATAATAGGGGGCACTGAAGCTTTCTTT. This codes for CASIIGGTEAFF.

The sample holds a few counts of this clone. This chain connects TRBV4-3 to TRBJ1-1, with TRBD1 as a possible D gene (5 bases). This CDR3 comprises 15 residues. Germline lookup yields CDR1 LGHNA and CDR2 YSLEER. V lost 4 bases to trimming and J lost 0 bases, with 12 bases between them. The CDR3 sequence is CASSLGHRMNTEAFF. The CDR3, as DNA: TGCGCCAGCAGCCTCGGACACCGCATGAACACTGAAGCTTTCTTT.

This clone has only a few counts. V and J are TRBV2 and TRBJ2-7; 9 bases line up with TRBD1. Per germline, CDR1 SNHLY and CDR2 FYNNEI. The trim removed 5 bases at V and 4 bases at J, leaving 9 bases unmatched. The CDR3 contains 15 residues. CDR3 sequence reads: CASSFRRDREYEQYF. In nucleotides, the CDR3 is TGTGCCAGCAGTTTTCGGAGGGACAGGGAATACGAGCAGTACTTC.

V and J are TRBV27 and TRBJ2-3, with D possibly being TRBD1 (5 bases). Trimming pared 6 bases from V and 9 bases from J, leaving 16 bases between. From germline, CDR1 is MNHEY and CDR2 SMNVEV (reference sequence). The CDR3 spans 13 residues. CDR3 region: CASRAVDWGTQYF. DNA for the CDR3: TGTGCCAGCAGGGCTGTAGATTGGGGCACGCAGTATTTT.

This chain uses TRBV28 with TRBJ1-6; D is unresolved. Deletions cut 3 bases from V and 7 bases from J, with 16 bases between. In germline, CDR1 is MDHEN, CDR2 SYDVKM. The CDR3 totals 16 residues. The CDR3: CASSLGGNMVNSPLHF. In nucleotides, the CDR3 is TGTGCCAGCAGTTTGGGTGGTAACATGGTGAATTCACCCCTCCACTTT. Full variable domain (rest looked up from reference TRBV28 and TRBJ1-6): DVKVTQSSRYLVKRTGEKVFLECVQDMDHENMFWYRQDPGLGLRLIYFSYDVKMKEKGDIPEGYSVSREKKERFSLILESASTNQTSMYLCASSLGGNMVNSPLHFGNGTRLTVT.